This T cell receptor beta chain was documented in a study of tumor-infiltrating lymphocytes in localized non-small cell lung cancer. Overall study findings and caveats: No T-cell fraction difference was seen between IM1 and IM2 tumors. No link was found between tumor T-cell fraction and recurrence-free survival.

Concerning this clone: Its antigen is unidentified.

Germline V gene data show CDR1 as SGHRS and CDR2 as YFSETQ. The CDR3 is 16 residues long. Trimming took 4 bases from V and 5 from J, leaving 19 bases between them. Assay: immunoSEQ multiplex PCR; the TCRdb copy retains only in-frame clones and omits some. The sample includes roughly 14,000 clones, approximately 70% of them seen just once. V gene TRBV5-1 combines with J gene TRBJ2-1; D might be TRBD1 (5 bases). This clonotype was sampled from a human donor with non-small cell lung cancer. The sample consisted of lung tumor tissue. CDR3 in DNA: TGCGCCAGCAGCCCTGGTACAGGCGGAAGAAACAATGAGCAGTTCTTC. Encoded protein: CASSPGTGGRNNEQFF.